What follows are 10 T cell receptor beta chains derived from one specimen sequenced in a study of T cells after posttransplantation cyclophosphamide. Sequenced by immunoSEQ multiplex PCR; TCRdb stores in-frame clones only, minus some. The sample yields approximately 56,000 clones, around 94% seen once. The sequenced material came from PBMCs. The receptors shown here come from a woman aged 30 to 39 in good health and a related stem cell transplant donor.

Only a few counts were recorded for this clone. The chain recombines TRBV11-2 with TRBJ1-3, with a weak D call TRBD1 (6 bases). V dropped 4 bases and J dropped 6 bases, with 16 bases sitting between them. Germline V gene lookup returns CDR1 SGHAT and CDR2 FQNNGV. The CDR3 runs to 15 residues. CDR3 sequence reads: CASSSQGLSANTIYF. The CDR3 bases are TGTGCCAGCAGCTCCCAGGGGCTTAGCGCAAACACCATATATTTT.

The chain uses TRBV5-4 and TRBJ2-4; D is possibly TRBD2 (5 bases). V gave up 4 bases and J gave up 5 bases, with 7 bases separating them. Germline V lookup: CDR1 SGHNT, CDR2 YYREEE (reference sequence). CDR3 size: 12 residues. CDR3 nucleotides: TGTGCCAGCAGCATCGGGGAAAACATTCAGTACTTC. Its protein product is CASSIGENIQYF.

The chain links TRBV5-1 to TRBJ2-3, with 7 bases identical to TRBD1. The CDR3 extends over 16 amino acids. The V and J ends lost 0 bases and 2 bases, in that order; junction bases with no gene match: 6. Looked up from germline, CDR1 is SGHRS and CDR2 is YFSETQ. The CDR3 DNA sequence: TGCGCCAGCAGCTTGGAGGGACAGATGAACACAGATACGCAGTATTTT. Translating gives CASSLEGQMNTDTQYF.

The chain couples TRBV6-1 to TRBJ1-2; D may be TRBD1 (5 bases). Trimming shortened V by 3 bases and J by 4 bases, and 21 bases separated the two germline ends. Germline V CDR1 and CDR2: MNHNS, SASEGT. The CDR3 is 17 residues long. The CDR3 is CASSDMWKKGMVYGYTF. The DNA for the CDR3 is TGTGCCAGCAGTGATATGTGGAAAAAGGGGATGGTCTATGGCTACACCTTC.

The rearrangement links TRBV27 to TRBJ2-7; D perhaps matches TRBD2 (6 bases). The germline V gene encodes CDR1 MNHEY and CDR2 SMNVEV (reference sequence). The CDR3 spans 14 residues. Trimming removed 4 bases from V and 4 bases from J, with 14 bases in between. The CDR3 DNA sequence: TGTGCCAGCAGTTACTACATGGGGGGATACGAGCAGTACTTC. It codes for CASSYYMGGYEQYF.

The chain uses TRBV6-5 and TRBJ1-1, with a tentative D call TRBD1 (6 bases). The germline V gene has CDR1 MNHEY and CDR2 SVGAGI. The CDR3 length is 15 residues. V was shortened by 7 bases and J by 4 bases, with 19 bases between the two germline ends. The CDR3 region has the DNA TGTGCCAGCACTCCCCCCGGACAGCTGGGCACTGAAGCTTTCTTT. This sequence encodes CASTPPGQLGTEAFF.

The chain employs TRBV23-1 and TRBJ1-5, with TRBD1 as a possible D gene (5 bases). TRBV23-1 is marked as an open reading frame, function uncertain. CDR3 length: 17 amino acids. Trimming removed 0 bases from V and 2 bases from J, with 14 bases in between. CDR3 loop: CASSQSRGGSRNQPQHF. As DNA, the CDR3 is TGCGCCAGCAGTCAATCGCGGGGGGGGAGTCGCAATCAGCCCCAGCATTTT.

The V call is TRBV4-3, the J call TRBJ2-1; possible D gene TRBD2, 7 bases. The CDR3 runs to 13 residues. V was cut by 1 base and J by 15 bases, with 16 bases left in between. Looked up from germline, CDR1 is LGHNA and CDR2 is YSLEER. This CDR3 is CASSQGWGGDMFF. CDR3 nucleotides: TGCGCCAGCAGCCAAGGATGGGGGGGGGACATGTTCTTC.

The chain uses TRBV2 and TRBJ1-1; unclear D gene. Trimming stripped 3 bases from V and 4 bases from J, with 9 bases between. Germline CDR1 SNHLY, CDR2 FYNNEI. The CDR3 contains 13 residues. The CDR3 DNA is TGTGCCAGCAGTGATGGTGTGGCCACTGAAGCTTTCTTT. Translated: CASSDGVATEAFF. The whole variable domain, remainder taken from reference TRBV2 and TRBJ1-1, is EPEVTQTPSHQVTQMGQEVILRCVPISNHLYFYWYRQILGQKVEFLVSFYNNEISEKSEIFDDQFSVERPDGSNFTLKIRSTKLEDSAMYFCASSDGVATEAFFGQGTRLTVV.

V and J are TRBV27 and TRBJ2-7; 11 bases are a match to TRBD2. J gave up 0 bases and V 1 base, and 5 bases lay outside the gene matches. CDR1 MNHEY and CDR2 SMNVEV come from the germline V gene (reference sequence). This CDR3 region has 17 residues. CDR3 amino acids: CASSLFVTSGDSYEQYF. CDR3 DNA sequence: TGTGCCAGCAGTTTATTCGTGACTAGCGGGGACTCCTACGAGCAGTACTTC.